This T cell receptor beta chain comes out of a study of persistence of HIV-infected CD4 T cells. Study-level points and caveats: Compared with CD3/CD28-stimulated cells, CMV- and Gag-responding cells showed lower TCRbeta richness.

Cells were stimulated with CMV-infected fibroblast lysates at 10 ug/mL. CD40L-negative CD69-negative CD45RO-high memory CD4+ T cells were sorted as populations depleted of antigen-responding cells. The immunoSEQ assay was version 4, run in survey mode. Method: immunoSEQ multiplex PCR; TCRdb's copy keeps in-frame clones and lacks some. The table includes 25,000 to 35,000 clones, roughly 82% detected once. CDR3 size: 12 residues. Germline-derived CDR1 and CDR2 are GTSNPN and SVGIG (reference sequence). V lost 6 bases and J lost 4; bases outside the gene matches: 4. On this clone: The antigen remains unidentified.

The receptor comes from an adult man with HIV who was CMV-seropositive. The chain uses TRBV30 and TRBJ2-3; TRBD2 matches at 7 bases. The specimen was CD4+ T cells sorted from PBMCs after roughly 18-hour stimulation, collected from a patient who received antiretroviral therapy. CDR3 amino acids: CACGGRADTQYF. The CDR3 DNA sequence: TGTGCCTGCGGGGGGAGGGCAGATACGCAGTATTTT.